This T cell receptor (beta chain) was sequenced in a study of cytotoxic CD8 clonotypes in ibrutinib-treated CLL. Study conclusions and caveats: Rising at ibrutinib response, clonality subsequently fell back toward baseline at progression. Sampling times differed between sustained-remission and progressing patients.

This CDR3 comprises 15 residues. Losses at the gene ends were 6 bases for V and 4 bases for J; bases not matched to a gene: 6. CDR1 is MNHEY, CDR2 SVGAGI, per germline. As for this clone: Its antigen is currently unknown.

The repertoire was sequenced with immunoSEQ multiplex PCR; TCRdb's copy has only in-frame clones and lacks some. The sample records about 160,000 clones, about 84% being singletons. This clonotype originated in a human donor with chronic lymphocytic leukemia. The sample here was PBMCs, taken after 24 months of ibrutinib treatment. V gene TRBV6-5 combines with J gene TRBJ1-5; TRBD1 matches at 10 bases. DNA for the CDR3: TGTGCCAGCAGCTCCGACAGGGGGCGAAATCAGCCCCAGCATTTT. As protein: CASSSDRGRNQPQHF.